This T cell receptor (beta chain) was recorded in a study of T cell repertoires in cytomegalovirus infection (dated by TCRdb to about 2019). About the study as a whole: The peptide stimulations were aimed at well-studied HLA-B-restricted epitopes as well as recently identified HLA-C-restricted CMV epitopes, whose presentation resists viral immunomodulation. Donor HLA type was relevant to the analysis, as public TCR beta signatures indicated carriage of CMV infection together with the matching HLA type.

This clonotype was recorded a few times. Its recognized antigen is unknown. Base quality data are lacking; no much larger clone is found one base away. The treatment or condition label, read with the paper, signifies: in vitro stimulation with specific CMV peptide epitopes to enrich CMV-specific T cells. Paper-wide results and their limitations: The ex vivo response was dominated by HLA-C-restricted CMV-specific TCR beta clonotypes, and the single most frequent clonotype in two of eight donors was supplied by these HLA-C-restricted clonotypes. In both this cohort and an independent approximately 350-donor cohort, the cumulative frequency of public TCR beta family members distinguished carriers of CMV infection plus the relevant HLA type.

Relative to germline, V is 5 bases shorter and J is 0 bases shorter, with 10 bases between their ends. CDR1 and CDR2, per the germline V gene, are SQVTM and ANQGSEA. Counted from cysteine to phenylalanine, this CDR3 has 13 amino acids. The entry retains the CDR3 DNA only, 39 bases that are in frame from base 1. Reads for this sample came from an Illumina HiSeq 1500. TCRdb redid the processing of the public reads, applying fastp at Q25 and MiXCR, and retained in-frame beta chains. Identical CDR3 protein sequences are pooled into one entry, listed with their most common genes and DNA. The sample records some 940,000 distinct CDR3 sequences, approximately 31% of which are singletons. 13% of the sample rests with the top ten.

The rearrangement joined TRBV29-1 to TRBJ1-1; the D gene is perhaps TRBD1, from 6 matching bases. Here the sequenced sample was cultured CD8+ T cells from PBMCs, taken from culture after CMV antigen stimulation. The receptor was isolated from a human donor in good health (CMV status not recorded). Some clones in this sample may be carry-over from other donors' samples. The CDR3 corresponds to CSVPTGLNTEAFF. The DNA reads TGCAGCGTTCCGACAGGACTGAACACTGAAGCTTTCTTT.